The next 7 T cell receptor beta chains were all read from a single sample in a study of OX40 agonist ivuxolimab in advanced cancers. Library preparation used the immunoSEQ multiplex PCR assay. The source is immuneACCESS, and TCRdb retained only in-frame sequences with V and J called. Part of the clones is not carried over; for the studies checked, unresolved V genes explain less than half of this, and the remainder is unexplained. This sample lists tens of thousands of clones; about 89% were detected once. The ten largest clones add up to roughly a sixth of the sample. The sequenced sample was CD4+ or CD8+ T cells sorted from blood, obtained in a trial of the OX40 agonist ivuxolimab. All receptors come from an adult with an advanced solid tumor such as melanoma, head and neck, liver or kidney cancer.

This chain connects TRBV6-5 to TRBJ2-1, with D possibly matching TRBD1 (5 bases). Trimming took off 6 bases at V and 2 bases at J, with 14 bases between the two ends. The germline CDR1 and CDR2 sequences are MNHEY and SVGAGI. The CDR3 sequence is 15 residues long. The CDR3 DNA reads TGTGCCAGCAGGGCAAGCGCAGGGACCTACAATGAGCAGTTCTTC. It codes for CASRASAGTYNEQFF.

In the case of this clone: Other DNA variants within this sample encode the same CDR3. The rearrangement uses TRBV29-1 and TRBJ1-1; D gene unclear. This CDR3 comprises 10 residues. V lost 6 bases and J 2 bases, leaving 4 bases between the germline ends. Germline loops: CDR1 SQVTM, CDR2 ANQGSEA. The CDR3 reads CSVRNTEAFF. The CDR3 region has the DNA TGCAGCGTACGAAACACTGAAGCTTTCTTT.

CDR3 DNA: TGTGCCAGCAGCACGGGACCCGATACGCAGTATTTT. It translates to CASSTGPDTQYF. The rearrangement uses TRBV13 and TRBJ2-3; tentatively, D is TRBD1 or TRBD2 (5 bases each). The germline V gene has CDR1 PRHDT and CDR2 FYEKMQ (reference sequence). The CDR3 contains 12 residues. Trimming left V 5 bases short and J 6 bases short, with 9 bases between.

This rearrangement joins TRBV19 to TRBJ2-7; D gene unclear. The length of the CDR3 is 12 residues. Trimming stripped 3 bases from V and 4 bases from J, with 7 bases between. The V gene's germline CDR1 is LNHDA and CDR2 SQIVND (reference sequence). Here the CDR3 reads CASSMGPYEQYF. The CDR3 nucleotides read TGTGCCAGTAGTATGGGCCCGTACGAGCAGTACTTC.

The rearrangement links TRBV11-2 to TRBJ1-1, with a possible D match to TRBD1 (5 bases). This CDR3 region has 12 residues. Trimming took 4 bases from V and 4 from J, leaving 7 bases between them. The germline CDR1 and CDR2 sequences are SGHAT and FQNNGV. The CDR3 loop is CASSSTGTEAFF. In nucleotides, the CDR3 is TGTGCCAGCAGCTCTACAGGCACTGAAGCTTTCTTT.

J is TRBJ2-3 and V is TRBV6-5; 8 bases are shared with TRBD1. This CDR3 comprises 16 residues. V dropped 0 bases and J dropped 2; count of bases not matched to a gene: 4. CDR1 is MNHEY and CDR2 is SVGAGI in the germline V gene. CDR3 in DNA: TGTGCCAGCAGTTACTCGAGGACAGGGATCACAGATACGCAGTATTTT. Amino acid sequence: CASSYSRTGITDTQYF.

V gene TRBV6-1 combines with J gene TRBJ1-1; no clear D gene. V was cut by 6 bases and J by 0 bases, with 5 bases left in between. Germline CDR1 MNHNS, CDR2 SASEGT. The CDR3 consists of 12 residues. The CDR3: CASRRMNTEAFF. The CDR3 nucleotides read TGTGCCAGCAGGAGAATGAACACTGAAGCTTTCTTT.